These 28 T cell receptor beta chains were all obtained from the same sample, sequenced in a study of cytomegalovirus exposure and HLA in healthy donors. Sequencing used immunoSEQ multiplex PCR; TCRdb keeps in-frame clones, though not all of them. The sample has some 140,000 clones; about 88% are singletons. Sequencing was carried out using PBMCs. These receptors were taken from a woman aged 18-35 years in good health and CMV-seropositive.

This clone has only one observation. The chain recombines TRBV27 with TRBJ1-2; TRBD1 aligns across 7 bases. After removal of 2 bases from V and 2 bases from J, the junction contained 5 bases not matched to a gene. The germline V gene has CDR1 MNHEY and CDR2 SMNVEV (reference sequence). CDR3 length: 15 residues. The CDR3 protein is CASSLGMGQNYGYTF. DNA for the CDR3: TGTGCCAGCAGTTTAGGTATGGGACAGAACTATGGCTACACCTTC.

The genes are TRBV7-2 and TRBJ1-5, with D possibly being TRBD1 (5 bases). Looked up from germline, CDR1 is SGHTA and CDR2 is FQGNSA. V was shortened by 6 bases and J by 2 bases, with 11 bases between the two germline ends. The CDR3 covers 14 residues. The CDR3 spells CASSAWGGNQPQHF. The CDR3 DNA reads TGTGCCAGCAGTGCATGGGGGGGCAATCAGCCCCAGCATTTT.

The J gene is TRBJ1-5, the V gene TRBV19; 10 bases match TRBD1. The V and J ends lost 5 bases and 4 bases, in that order; junction bases with no gene match: 11. The germline CDR1 and CDR2 sequences are LNHDA and SQIVND (reference sequence). This CDR3 spans 17 amino acids. In DNA, the CDR3 is TGTGCCAGTAGTGCCCATGGACAGGGGGTTGGGAATCAGCCCCAGCATTTT. This sequence encodes CASSAHGQGVGNQPQHF.

V is TRBV25-1 and J is TRBJ2-1, with 8 bases fitting TRBD2. The CDR3 spans 18 residues. CDR1 and CDR2 from the germline V gene are MGHDK and SYGVNS. Germline trimming cut 4 bases from V and 4 bases from J; bases unmatched to any gene: 15. CDR3 residues: CASSGFLTSARNYNEQFF. The CDR3 nucleotides read TGTGCCAGCAGTGGGTTTTTGACTAGCGCCCGGAATTACAATGAGCAGTTCTTC. Variable domain in full (rest from reference TRBV25-1 and TRBJ2-1): EADIYQTPRYLVIGTGKKITLECSQTMGHDKMYWYQQDPGMELHLIHYSYGVNSTEKGDLSSESTVSRIRTEHFPLTLESARPSHTSQYLCASSGFLTSARNYNEQFFGPGTRLTVL.

The rearrangement links TRBV28 to TRBJ2-2; the D is unclear. Germline CDR1 and CDR2: MDHEN and SYDVKM. The CDR3 runs 13 residues. V was clipped by 2 bases and J by 4 bases, with 5 bases between them. The CDR3: CASSLALTGELFF. The CDR3, as DNA: TGTGCCAGCAGTTTAGCACTCACCGGGGAGCTGTTTTTT. Complete variable domain (other parts from reference TRBV28 and TRBJ2-2): DVKVTQSSRYLVKRTGEKVFLECVQDMDHENMFWYRQDPGLGLRLIYFSYDVKMKEKGDIPEGYSVSREKKERFSLILESASTNQTSMYLCASSLALTGELFFGEGSRLTVL.

J is TRBJ2-1 and V is TRBV11-2; D not certain. The V gene lost 1 base and the J gene lost 1 base, with 5 bases spanning the gap. There are 14 residues in the CDR3. Germline V gene sequence: CDR1 SGHAT, CDR2 FQNNGV. CDR3 coding DNA: TGTGCCAGCAGCTTAGCTTTGTCCTACAATGAGCAGTTCTTC. Protein: CASSLALSYNEQFF.

The chain joins TRBV5-1 to TRBJ2-5, with TRBD2 matching over 7 bases. Germline values: CDR1 SGHRS, CDR2 YFSETQ. Losses at the gene ends were 0 bases for V and 2 bases for J; bases not matched to a gene: 7. CDR3 length: 16 residues. In DNA form, the CDR3 reads TGCGCCAGCAGCTTGGACGTGTCTAGCGGACAAGAGACCCAGTACTTC. Encoded protein: CASSLDVSSGQETQYF.

This clone was observed a few times. V gene TRBV2 combines with J gene TRBJ1-3; D not resolved. With 3 bases removed from V and 4 bases from J, the gap between germline ends came to 7 bases. The CDR3 extends over 13 amino acids. The germline gives CDR1 SNHLY, CDR2 FYNNEI. The CDR3, as DNA: TGTGCCAGCAGTGAGGAGGAGGGAAACACCATATATTTT. Amino acid sequence: CASSEEEGNTIYF.

This sequence joins TRBV7-6 and TRBJ1-3, with TRBD1 identical over 7 bases. Looked up from germline, CDR1 is SGHVS and CDR2 is FNYEAQ. CDR3 length equals 14 residues. Trimming at V came to 5 bases and at J to 0 bases, leaving 1 base not matched to a gene. CDR3 region: CASSPGGSGNTIYF. For the CDR3, the DNA is TGTGCCAGCAGCCCAGGGGGCTCTGGAAACACCATATATTTT.

This chain joins TRBV27 and TRBJ1-2; D might be TRBD1 (5 bases). Trimming left V 1 base short and J 8 bases short, with 11 bases between. CDR3 length: 13 residues. Germline V gene lookup returns CDR1 MNHEY and CDR2 SMNVEV (reference sequence). The CDR3 DNA reads as TGTGCCAGCAGTTTATTTTCGGGGGGGGGCTACACCTTC. Amino acids: CASSLFSGGGYTF.

The gene calls are TRBV7-9 and TRBJ1-5; maybe TRBD1 (5 bases). Germline V gives CDR1 SEHNR, CDR2 FQNEAQ (reference sequence). The CDR3 extends over 15 amino acids. The ends were cut back, 1 base at V and 0 bases at J, with 7 bases in the middle. CDR3 protein: CASSLEGDSNQPQHF. As DNA, the CDR3 is TGTGCCAGCAGCTTAGAAGGGGATAGCAATCAGCCCCAGCATTTT.

The gene calls are TRBV7-2 and TRBJ1-2, with TRBD1 as a possible D gene (5 bases). CDR1 and CDR2 (germline): SGHTA, FQGNSA. The CDR3 is 12 residues long. V dropped 4 bases and J dropped 8 bases, with 11 bases sitting between them. The CDR3 coding sequence is TGTGCCAGCAGCTCGCGACGGGGGGGCTACACCTTC. Translated: CASSSRRGGYTF.

The chain is built from TRBV30 and TRBJ2-3; D may be TRBD2 (5 bases). With 0 bases removed from V and 4 bases from J, the gap between germline ends came to 5 bases. CDR1 and CDR2 (germline): GTSNPN, SVGIG (reference sequence). CDR3 length equals 12 residues. The CDR3 reads CAWSVLADTQYF. For the CDR3, the DNA is TGTGCCTGGAGTGTACTAGCAGATACGCAGTATTTT. The variable domain in full, with the rest retrieved from reference TRBV30 and TRBJ2-3, is SQTIHQWPATLVQPVGSPLSLECTVEGTSNPNLYWYRQAAGRGLQLLFYSVGIGQISSEVPQNLSASRPQDRQFILSSKKLLLSDSGFYLCAWSVLADTQYFGPGTRLTVL.

This clone was seen a few times. The chain couples TRBV11-2 to TRBJ2-7; 7 bases map to TRBD2. The CDR3 extends over 12 amino acids. From germline, CDR1 is SGHAT and CDR2 FQNNGV. With 8 bases clipped from V and 4 bases from J, the junction kept 5 bases outside the gene matches. The CDR3 DNA sequence: TGTGCCAGCTCTGGGGGGGGTTACGAGCAGTACTTC. It translates to CASSGGGYEQYF.

CDR3 in DNA: TGTGCCAGTATCACAGGGGGTAACACCGGGGAGCTGTTTTTT. Translation gives CASITGGNTGELFF. The genes are TRBV19 and TRBJ2-2, with 8 bases identical to TRBD1. The CDR3 is 14 amino acids. CDR1 LNHDA and CDR2 SQIVND come from the germline V gene (reference sequence). With 7 bases clipped from V and 2 bases from J, the junction kept 3 bases outside the gene matches.

The V call is TRBV11-2, the J call TRBJ1-4, with 7 bases identical to TRBD1. Trimming took 5 bases from V and 4 from J; bases not matched to a gene: 4. This CDR3 comprises 14 residues. CDR1 and CDR2 (germline): SGHAT, FQNNGV. The CDR3 nucleotides read TGTGCCAGCAGCCCAGGGGGTGGTAATGAAAAACTGTTTTTT. It is translated as CASSPGGGNEKLFF.

V is TRBV5-1 and J is TRBJ2-7; TRBD1 agrees at 7 bases. Germline CDR1 SGHRS, CDR2 YFSETQ. CDR3 length: 14 amino acids. The V gene end was trimmed by 0 bases and the J gene end by 7 bases; junction bases not matched to a gene: 7. In DNA, the CDR3 is TGCGCCAGCAGCTTGGATGCAGGGGGTAGGGAGCAGTACTTC. This codes for CASSLDAGGREQYF.

The chain employs TRBV30 and TRBJ2-1; 8 positions agree with TRBD2. The germline gives CDR1 GTSNPN, CDR2 SVGIG (reference sequence). This CDR3 contains 15 residues. After removal of 5 bases from V and 0 bases from J, the junction contained 6 bases not matched to a gene. The DNA for the CDR3 is TGTGCCTGGGAAGCGGGGGCATACTCCTACAATGAGCAGTTCTTC. This codes for CAWEAGAYSYNEQFF.

This clone came up a few times. The chain joins TRBV6-1 to TRBJ1-3; weak D call: TRBD1 (5 bases). CDR3 length equals 16 residues. Germline assignment: CDR1 MNHNS and CDR2 SASEGT. V shed 4 bases and J shed 0 bases, with 13 bases lying between them. The CDR3 sequence: CASSATGPSSGNTIYF. The CDR3 DNA is TGTGCCAGCAGTGCCACAGGACCTAGCTCTGGAAACACCATATATTTT.

The chain uses TRBV5-6 and TRBJ2-7; 8 bases are shared with TRBD2. The CDR3 runs to 15 residues. CDR1 SGHDT and CDR2 YYEEEE come from the germline V gene. The V segment lost 2 bases and the J segment 3 bases; nucleotides outside the gene matches: 7. The CDR3 loop is CASSLSGGYDYEQYF. The CDR3 DNA follows: TGTGCCAGCAGCTTATCGGGGGGGTACGACTACGAGCAGTACTTC.

V usage is TRBV5-4 and J usage is TRBJ2-7; 7 positions match TRBD1. The CDR3 spans 12 residues. The V segment lost 4 bases and the J segment 7 bases; nucleotides outside the gene matches: 5. Germline-derived CDR1 and CDR2 are SGHNT and YYREEE (reference sequence). The CDR3 is CASSEGAWEQYF. CDR3 DNA sequence: TGTGCCAGCAGCGAGGGGGCTTGGGAGCAGTACTTC.

This clone was found once. J is TRBJ2-2 and V is TRBV7-2, with TRBD2 identical over 9 bases. The CDR3 is 17 residues long. Germline lookup yields CDR1 SGHTA and CDR2 FQGNSA. V trimming: 5 bases; J trimming: 3 bases; junction bases outside the gene matches: 10. CDR3 nucleotide sequence: TGTGCCAGCAGCCCCATTAGCGGGGGAGCTTACACCGGGGAGCTGTTTTTT. Protein product: CASSPISGGAYTGELFF. Full variable domain (missing parts from reference TRBV7-2 and TRBJ2-2): GAGVSQSPSNKVTEKGKDVELRCDPISGHTALYWYRQSLGQGLEFLIYFQGNSAPDKSGLPSDRFSAERTGGSVSTLTIQRTQQEDSAVYLCASSPISGGAYTGELFFGEGSRLTVL.

This sequence joins TRBV30 and TRBJ1-1, with D perhaps TRBD1 (6 bases). The CDR3 extends over 14 amino acids. V lost 4 bases, J lost 1 base, and 13 bases lay in between. Looked up from germline, CDR1 is GTSNPN and CDR2 is SVGIG (reference sequence). As DNA, the CDR3 is TGTGCCTGGAAAAACAGGGAACCGAACACTGAAGCTTTCTTT. It is translated as CAWKNREPNTEAFF.

V usage is TRBV6-5 and J usage is TRBJ1-4, with 11 positions matching TRBD1. CDR1 and CDR2 from the germline V gene are MNHEY and SVGAGI. This CDR3 contains 15 residues. The trim removed 6 bases at V and 7 bases at J, leaving 7 bases unmatched. The CDR3 coding sequence is TGTGCCAGCAGCCGGACAGGGGGCGCGGTTGAAAAACTGTTTTTT. Translating gives CASSRTGGAVEKLFF.

The genes are TRBV25-1 and TRBJ2-1; TRBD2 matches 9 bases. CDR3 length equals 16 residues. The germline gives CDR1 MGHDK, CDR2 SYGVNS. V trimming: 1 base; J trimming: 6 bases; junction bases outside the gene matches: 7. The CDR3 loop reads CASSESGRGGRNEQFF. CDR3 bases: TGTGCCAGCAGTGAATCAGGGCGGGGGGGCCGCAATGAGCAGTTCTTC.

There are a few counts of this clone. V and J are TRBV9 and TRBJ2-1; 10 bases agree with TRBD2. The J segment lost 10 bases and the V segment lost 0 bases, leaving 10 bases of the junction unmatched. This CDR3 spans 16 amino acids. Germline V lookup: CDR1 SGDLS, CDR2 YYNGEE. CDR3 in DNA: TGTGCCAGCAGCGTAGTCCGTAGCGGGGGGCAAGGGGAGCAGTTCTTC. Protein product: CASSVVRSGGQGEQFF.

A single count supports this clone. The rearrangement uses TRBV7-2 and TRBJ1-1; D remains ambiguous. The germline V gene has CDR1 SGHTA and CDR2 FQGNSA. The CDR3 covers 13 residues. V was shortened by 6 bases and J by 1 base, with 9 bases between the two germline ends. The CDR3 region has the DNA TGTGCCAGCAGTGCGGGCTGGAACACTGAAGCTTTCTTT. It codes for CASSAGWNTEAFF. The full variable domain, with the rest looked up from reference TRBV7-2 and TRBJ1-1, is GAGVSQSPSNKVTEKGKDVELRCDPISGHTALYWYRQSLGQGLEFLIYFQGNSAPDKSGLPSDRFSAERTGGSVSTLTIQRTQQEDSAVYLCASSAGWNTEAFFGQGTRLTVV.

CDR3 in DNA: TGTGCCACCAGCAGAGGGTTTAGCGGGGGGGCGATCACCGGGGAGCTGTTTTTT. This codes for CATSRGFSGGAITGELFF. J is TRBJ2-2 and V is TRBV15, with 11 bases aligning to TRBD2. Germline trimming cut 1 base from V and 4 bases from J; bases unmatched to any gene: 8. CDR1 is LNHNV and CDR2 is YYDKDF in the germline V gene (reference sequence). This CDR3 region has 18 residues. The full variable domain, completed using reference TRBV15 and TRBJ2-2, is DAMVIQNPRYQVTQFGKPVTLSCSQTLNHNVMYWYQQKSSQAPKLLFHYYDKDFNNEADTPDNFQSRRPNTSFCFLDIRSPGLGDTAMYLCATSRGFSGGAITGELFFGEGSRLTVL.